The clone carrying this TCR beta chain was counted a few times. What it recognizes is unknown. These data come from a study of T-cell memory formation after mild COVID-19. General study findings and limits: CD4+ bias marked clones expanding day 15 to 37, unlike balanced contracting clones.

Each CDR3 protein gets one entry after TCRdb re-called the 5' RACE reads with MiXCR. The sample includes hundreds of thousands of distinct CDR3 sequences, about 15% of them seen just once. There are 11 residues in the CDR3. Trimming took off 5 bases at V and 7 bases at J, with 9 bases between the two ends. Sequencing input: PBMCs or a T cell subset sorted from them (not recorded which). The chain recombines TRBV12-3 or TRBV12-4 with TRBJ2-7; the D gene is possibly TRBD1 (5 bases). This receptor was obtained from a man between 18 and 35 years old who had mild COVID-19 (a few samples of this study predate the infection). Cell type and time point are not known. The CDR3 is CASSGAAEQYF. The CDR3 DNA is TGTGCCAGCAGTGGGGCGGCGGAGCAGTACTTC.